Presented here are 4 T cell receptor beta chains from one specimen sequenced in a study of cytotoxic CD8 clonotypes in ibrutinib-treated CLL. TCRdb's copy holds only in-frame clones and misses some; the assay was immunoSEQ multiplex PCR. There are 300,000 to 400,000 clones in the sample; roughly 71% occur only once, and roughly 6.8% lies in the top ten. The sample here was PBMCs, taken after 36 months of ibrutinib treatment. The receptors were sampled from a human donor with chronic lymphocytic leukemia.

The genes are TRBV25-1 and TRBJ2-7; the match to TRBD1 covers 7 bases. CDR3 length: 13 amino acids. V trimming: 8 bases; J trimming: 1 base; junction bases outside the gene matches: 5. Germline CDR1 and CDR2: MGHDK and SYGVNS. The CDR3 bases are TGTGCCAGCGGAACAGGGGTATCCTACGAGCAGTACTTC. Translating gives CASGTGVSYEQYF.

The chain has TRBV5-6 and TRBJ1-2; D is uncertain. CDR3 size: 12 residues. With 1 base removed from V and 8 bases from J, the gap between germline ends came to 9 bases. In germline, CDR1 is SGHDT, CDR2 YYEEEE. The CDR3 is CASSLISGGYTF. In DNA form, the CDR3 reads TGTGCCAGCAGCTTGATCTCTGGGGGCTACACCTTC.

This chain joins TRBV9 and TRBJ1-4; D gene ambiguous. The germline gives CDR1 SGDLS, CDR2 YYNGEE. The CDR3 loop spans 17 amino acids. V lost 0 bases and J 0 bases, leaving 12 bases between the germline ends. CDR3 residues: CASSVGPSRSTNEKLFF. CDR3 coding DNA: TGTGCCAGCAGCGTAGGGCCCTCCCGCTCAACTAATGAAAAACTGTTTTTT.

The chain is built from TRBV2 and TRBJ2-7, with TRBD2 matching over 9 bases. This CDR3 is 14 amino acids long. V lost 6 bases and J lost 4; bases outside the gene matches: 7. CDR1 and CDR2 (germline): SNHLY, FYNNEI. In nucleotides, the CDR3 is TGTGCCAGCAGCGGGGAGCTAGCGGGATACGAGCAGTACTTC. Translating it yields CASSGELAGYEQYF.